These 12 T cell receptor beta chains originate from one sample sequenced in a study of CD8 T cells in ankylosing spondylitis. MiXCR, run by TCRdb on the 5' RACE reads, gives a single entry per CDR3 protein. The sample holds some 120,000 distinct CDR3 sequences, roughly an eighth seen once. Sequencing used blood, either unsorted or a sorted T cell fraction (not recorded which). These receptors were collected from a female donor with ankylosing spondylitis or in good health (not recorded which).

This clonotype was observed many times. The chain employs TRBV5-1 and TRBJ2-1; tentatively, D is TRBD2 (6 bases). Germline V lookup: CDR1 SGHRS, CDR2 YFSETQ. Trimming removed 4 bases at V and 8 bases at J, with 16 bases between. This CDR3 is 14 amino acids long. In nucleotides, the CDR3 is TGCGCCAGCAGCCCGGAGGCGGGAAGGGATGAGCAGTTCTTC. As protein: CASSPEAGRDEQFF.

This clonotype was seen at least ten times. The chain employs TRBV6-1 and TRBJ2-3, with D perhaps being TRBD1 or TRBD2 (5 bases each). Trimming took off 7 bases at V and 6 bases at J, with 17 bases between the two ends. The V gene's germline CDR1 is MNHNS and CDR2 SASEGT. CDR3 length: 14 amino acids. The CDR3 coding sequence is TGTGCCAGCACCTACCGGGACCAACGGGATACGCAGTATTTT. This encodes CASTYRDQRDTQYF.

The genes are TRBV3-1 and TRBJ2-1; D could derive from TRBD1 or TRBD2 (5 bases each). The CDR3 consists of 15 residues. Germline assignment: CDR1 LGHDT and CDR2 YNNKEL (reference sequence). Trimming took 0 bases from V and 11 from J, leaving 17 bases between them. In nucleotides, the CDR3 is TGTGCCAGCAGCCAAGATGCGGGTTGGGGGAATAAGCAGTTCTTC. As protein: CASSQDAGWGNKQFF.

This clonotype has at least ten counts. The rearrangement uses TRBV10-3 and TRBJ2-5; the D is unclear. Trimming removed 10 bases at V and 2 bases at J, with 11 bases between. The CDR3 is 12 amino acids. Germline V gives CDR1 ENHRY, CDR2 SYGVKD. The CDR3 is CANSPEQETQYF. In DNA form, the CDR3 reads TGTGCCAACTCCCCAGAACAAGAGACCCAGTACTTC.

This clonotype was found many times. The CDR3 nucleotides are TGTGCCACCAGTGATTTGCGTCCAGGGAGCAATCAGCCCCAGCATTTT. Encoded protein: CATSDLRPGSNQPQHF. This chain links TRBV24-1 with TRBJ1-5; tentative D call: TRBD1 (5 bases). Trimming took 0 bases from V and 1 from J, leaving 9 bases between them. The CDR3 consists of 16 residues. The germline V gene has CDR1 KGHDR and CDR2 SFDVKD.

This clonotype was counted ten times or more. V usage is TRBV10-3 and J usage is TRBJ1-6, with 7 bases that match TRBD1. Trimming removed 3 bases from V and 6 bases from J; junction bases left unmatched: 5. Germline CDR1 and CDR2: ENHRY and SYGVKD. This CDR3 is built from 15 residues. The CDR3, as DNA: TGTGCCATCAGTGATACAGGGGCTGTTAATTCACCCCTCCACTTT. This sequence encodes CAISDTGAVNSPLHF.

The chain joins TRBV28 to TRBJ2-1; 8 bases fit TRBD1. CDR1 is MDHEN and CDR2 is SYDVKM in the germline V gene. After removal of 6 bases from V and 0 bases from J, the junction contained 4 bases not matched to a gene. CDR3 length: 15 residues. DNA for the CDR3: TGTGCCAGCAGAACCGGGACAGGCTCCTACAATGAGCAGTTCTTC. Amino acids: CASRTGTGSYNEQFF.

This clonotype was detected ten times or more. The rearrangement links TRBV5-1 to TRBJ1-5; D is undetermined. The CDR3 length is 13 residues. Trimming removed 0 bases from V and 4 bases from J, with 5 bases in between. Germline V gives CDR1 SGHRS, CDR2 YFSETQ. The CDR3, as DNA: TGCGCCAGCAGCTTGGAACGGAATCAGCCCCAGCATTTT. It yields the protein CASSLERNQPQHF. Full variable domain (missing parts from reference TRBV5-1 and TRBJ1-5): KAGVTQTPRYLIKTRGQQVTLSCSPISGHRSVSWYQQTPGQGLQFLFEYFSETQRNKGNFPGRFSGRQFSNSRSEMNVSTLELGDSALYLCASSLERNQPQHFGDGTRLSIL.

This clonotype was counted many times. The chain joins TRBV5-1 to TRBJ2-1; 10 bases are shared with TRBD2. The CDR3 extends over 16 amino acids. V shed 5 bases, J shed 5 bases, and the junction held 10 bases outside the gene matches. Germline lookup yields CDR1 SGHRS and CDR2 YFSETQ. CDR3 sequence (DNA): TGCGCCAGCAGGCACCGGGCTAGCGGGGGAAACAATGAGCAGTTCTTC. Translating it yields CASRHRASGGNNEQFF.

This clonotype showed up just a few times. J is TRBJ2-3 and V is TRBV5-1, with no clear D. Per the germline V gene, CDR1 is SGHRS and CDR2 is YFSETQ. The length of the CDR3 is 17 residues. V lost 6 bases to trimming and J lost 5 bases, with 25 bases between them. CDR3 residues: CASTPTATSLLGDTQYF. CDR3 sequence (DNA): TGCGCCAGCACCCCGACGGCGACTTCCCTTTTAGGAGATACGCAGTATTTT.

This clonotype was counted ten times or more. The V and J genes are TRBV4-2 and TRBJ2-1; 11 nucleotides agree with TRBD2. Per the germline V gene, CDR1 is LGHNA and CDR2 is YNFKEQ. The CDR3 consists of 17 residues. Trimming took 1 base from V and 2 from J; bases not matched to a gene: 4. The CDR3 DNA reads TGTGCCAGCAGCCAAGTTGGGACTAGCGGTCCCTACAATGAGCAGTTCTTC. It translates to CASSQVGTSGPYNEQFF.

This clonotype was picked up many times. V and J are TRBV12-3 or TRBV12-4 and TRBJ2-2; 10 bases agree with TRBD1. The CDR3 is made up of 16 amino acids. V gave up 5 bases and J gave up 4 bases; unmatched junction bases: 7. The CDR3 region is CASSTGTGEITGELFF. The CDR3 bases are TGTGCCAGCAGTACCGGGACAGGGGAGATCACCGGGGAGCTGTTTTTT.